The source of this TCR beta chain is a study of response to subunit inactivated influenza vaccine. TCRdb reprocessed the RT-PCR reads via MiXCR and lists one record per CDR3 protein. Of hundreds of thousands of distinct CDR3 sequences in the sample, about a fifth are singletons; the top ten hold 11%. J lost 3 bases, V lost 6 bases, and 8 bases had no gene match. This CDR3 region has 14 residues. Germline CDR1 reads SQVTM; CDR2 reads ANQGSEA. This clonotype was recorded at least ten times. The chain combines TRBV29-1 with TRBJ2-4; TRBD1 matches at 7 bases. This specimen consisted of PBMCs from blood, obtained around 5 days after vaccination. The TCR sequence derives from a man aged 45 to 65 who received an inactivated influenza vaccine. CDR3 sequence reads: CSVLGGRGKNIQYF. CDR3 nucleotide sequence: TGCAGCGTCCTAGGGGGCAGGGGCAAAAACATTCAGTACTTC.